This TCR beta chain was retrieved from a study of blood T cell repertoires in COVID-19. About the study: Acute and convalescent COVID-19 samples came from the United States, Italy and Spain. PBMCs, B-cell-depleted T cells, or T cells were the source of the cDNA or gDNA that made up the material.

Original processing notes: Reference gene primer amplification in the assay estimated nucleated cell counts. The data were produced by immunoSEQ multiplex PCR, yet TCRdb's version contains in-frame clones alone and is incomplete. Clone size and V and J calls were adopted from that table, with D and trimming inferred from the DNA. This sample has some 290,000 clones, with nearly 90% found just once. Symptom resolution, clearance, or two negative PCRs marked donors in Cohort 3 as recovered. This clonotype was obtained from a woman between 25 and 40 years old who had recovered from COVID-19. Sample: PBMCs or T cells enriched from blood (not recorded which).

CDR3 loop: CASTGTANLATNEKLFF. The CDR3 DNA sequence: TGTGCCAGTACCGGGACAGCGAACCTTGCAACTAATGAAAAACTGTTTTTT. The J gene is TRBJ1-4, the V gene TRBV19, with 7 bases fitting TRBD1. This CDR3 comprises 17 residues. Germline CDR1 reads LNHDA; CDR2 reads SQIVND (reference sequence). The V and J ends lost 7 bases and 0 bases, in that order; junction bases with no gene match: 11. The variable domain in full, completed from reference TRBV19 and TRBJ1-4, reads DGGITQSPKYLFRKEGQNVTLSCEQNLNHDAMYWYRQDPGQGLRLIYYSQIVNDFQKGDIAEGYSVSREKKESFPLTVTSAQKNPTAFYLCASTGTANLATNEKLFFGSGTQLSVL.